Each of the 8 T cell receptor beta chains below was sequenced from the same sample in a study of blood T cell repertoires in COVID-19. The repertoire was sequenced with immunoSEQ multiplex PCR; TCRdb's copy has only in-frame clones and lacks some. Of about 250,000 clones listed, about 85% are singletons. The sequenced sample consisted of peripheral blood. The receptors were sampled from a man aged 18 to 30 with active or convalescent COVID-19.

J is TRBJ1-5 and V is TRBV6-5; D is perhaps TRBD1 (5 bases). Trimming took off 8 bases at V and 1 base at J, with 12 bases between the two ends. Per germline, CDR1 MNHEY and CDR2 SVGAGI. CDR3 length: 14 residues. The CDR3: CASGPGQSNQPQHF. CDR3 sequence (DNA): TGTGCCAGCGGACCAGGACAAAGCAATCAGCCCCAGCATTTT.

This chain connects TRBV30 to TRBJ1-1; 9 bases agree with TRBD1. Germline V gene sequence: CDR1 GTSNPN, CDR2 SVGIG (reference sequence). The CDR3 sequence is 14 residues long. After removal of 0 bases from V and 8 bases from J, the junction contained 7 bases not matched to a gene. The CDR3 coding sequence is TGTGCCTGGAGTGTATCGGACAGGGGAATGGAAGCTTTCTTT. Amino acids: CAWSVSDRGMEAFF.

The V and J genes are TRBV7-9 and TRBJ1-4, with 10 bases identical to TRBD1. This CDR3 is 15 amino acids long. V shed 2 bases, J shed 8 bases, and the junction held 5 bases outside the gene matches. Germline CDR1 is SEHNR and CDR2 is FQNEAQ (reference sequence). In nucleotides, the CDR3 is TGTGCCAGCAGCTTACGAGACAGGGGGCAAGAAAAACTGTTTTTT. Translating gives CASSLRDRGQEKLFF.

The V gene is TRBV29-1, the J gene TRBJ1-2, with 7 bases identical to TRBD1. Per the germline V gene, CDR1 is SQVTM and CDR2 is ANQGSEA. This CDR3 spans 12 amino acids. Trimming at V came to 4 bases and at J to 3 bases, leaving 2 bases not matched to a gene. The DNA for the CDR3 is TGCAGCGTTGTAGGACAGGACTATGGCTACACCTTC. This translates into CSVVGQDYGYTF.

The chain is built from TRBV7-2 and TRBJ1-1; D is perhaps TRBD1 (6 bases). The CDR3 covers 16 residues. Looked up from germline, CDR1 is SGHTA and CDR2 is FQGNSA. V was trimmed by 2 bases and J by 0 bases, leaving 13 bases between them. The CDR3 loop reads CASSLSFGDMNTEAFF. DNA for the CDR3: TGTGCCAGCAGCTTATCCTTTGGGGACATGAACACTGAAGCTTTCTTT.

This chain joins TRBV4-2 and TRBJ2-7, with TRBD2 as a possible D gene (5 bases). The CDR3 is 15 residues long. Trimming shortened V by 4 bases and J by 4 bases, and 17 bases separated the two germline ends. Looked up from germline, CDR1 is LGHNA and CDR2 is YNFKEQ. The CDR3 region is CASSPRTSWEYEQYF. The DNA of the CDR3 is TGTGCCAGCAGCCCCCGAACTAGTTGGGAGTACGAGCAGTACTTC.

The rearrangement uses TRBV5-1 and TRBJ2-2; 7 bases map to TRBD1. After removal of 0 bases from V and 5 bases from J, the junction contained 10 bases not matched to a gene. Germline-derived CDR1 and CDR2 are SGHRS and YFSETQ. The CDR3 runs 17 residues. CDR3 amino acids: CASSLGGTALRTGELFF. DNA of the CDR3: TGCGCCAGCAGCTTGGGAGGGACAGCCCTGCGGACCGGGGAGCTGTTTTTT.

The J gene is TRBJ1-6, the V gene TRBV30; 9 nucleotides line up with TRBD1. The CDR3 sequence is 13 residues long. V gave up 5 bases and J gave up 7 bases; unmatched junction bases: 3. Germline loops: CDR1 GTSNPN, CDR2 SVGIG (reference sequence). This CDR3 is CAWAGQGNSPLHF. As DNA, the CDR3 is TGTGCCTGGGCAGGACAGGGGAATTCACCCCTCCACTTT.